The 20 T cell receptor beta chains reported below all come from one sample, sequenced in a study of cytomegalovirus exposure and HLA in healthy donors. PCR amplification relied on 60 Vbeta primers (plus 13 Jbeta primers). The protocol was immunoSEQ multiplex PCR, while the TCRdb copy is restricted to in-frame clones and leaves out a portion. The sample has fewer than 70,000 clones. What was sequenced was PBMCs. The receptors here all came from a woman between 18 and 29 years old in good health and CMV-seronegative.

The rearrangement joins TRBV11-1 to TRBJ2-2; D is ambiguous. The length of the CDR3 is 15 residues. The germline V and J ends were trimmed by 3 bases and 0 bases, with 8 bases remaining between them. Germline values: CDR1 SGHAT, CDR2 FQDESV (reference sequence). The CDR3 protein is CASSFWPANTGELFF. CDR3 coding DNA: TGTGCCAGCAGCTTTTGGCCCGCGAACACCGGGGAGCTGTTTTTT.

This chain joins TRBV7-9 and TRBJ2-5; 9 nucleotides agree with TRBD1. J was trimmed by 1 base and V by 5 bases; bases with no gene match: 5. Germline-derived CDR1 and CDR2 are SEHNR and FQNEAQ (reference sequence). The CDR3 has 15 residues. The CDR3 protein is CASSRGQGGQETQYF. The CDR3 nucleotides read TGTGCCAGCAGCCGGGGACAGGGAGGCCAAGAGACCCAGTACTTC.

The CDR3 DNA sequence: TGTGCCAGCAGTCGCCCAACTAGCGAGGAGACCCAGTACTTC. It is translated as CASSRPTSEETQYF. The J gene is TRBJ2-5, the V gene TRBV2; TRBD2 aligns across 7 bases. Unmatched junction bases numbered 8, after V lost 5 bases and J lost 5 bases. The CDR3 loop spans 14 amino acids. Germline-derived CDR1 and CDR2 are SNHLY and FYNNEI.

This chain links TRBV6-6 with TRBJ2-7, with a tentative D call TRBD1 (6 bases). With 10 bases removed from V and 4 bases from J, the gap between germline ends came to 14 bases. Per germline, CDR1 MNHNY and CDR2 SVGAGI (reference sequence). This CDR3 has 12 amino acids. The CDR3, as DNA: TGTGCCACCCTGGGACAATTGTACGAGCAGTACTTC. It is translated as CATLGQLYEQYF.

This CDR3 reads CSVFKGDEQYF. CDR3 sequence (DNA): TGCAGCGTTTTTAAGGGGGACGAGCAGTACTTC. This sequence joins TRBV29-1 and TRBJ2-7, with D perhaps TRBD1 (6 bases). The V end lost 5 bases, the J end lost 5 bases, and 10 bases lay between the germline ends. CDR3 length: 11 residues. Per germline, CDR1 SQVTM and CDR2 ANQGSEA.

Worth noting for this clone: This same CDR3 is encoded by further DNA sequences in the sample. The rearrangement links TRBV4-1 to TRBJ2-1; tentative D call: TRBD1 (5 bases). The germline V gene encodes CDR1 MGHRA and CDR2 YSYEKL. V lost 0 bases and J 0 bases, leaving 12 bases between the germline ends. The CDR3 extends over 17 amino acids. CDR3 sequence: CASSQETGANSYNEQFF. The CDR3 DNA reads TGCGCCAGCAGCCAAGAAACTGGGGCAAACTCCTACAATGAGCAGTTCTTC.

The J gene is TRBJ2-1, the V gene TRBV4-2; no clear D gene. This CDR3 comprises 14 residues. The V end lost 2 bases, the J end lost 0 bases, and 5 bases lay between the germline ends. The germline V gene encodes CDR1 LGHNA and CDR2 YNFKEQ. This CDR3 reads CASSQRDSYNEQFF. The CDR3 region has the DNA TGTGCCAGCAGCCAAAGAGACTCCTACAATGAGCAGTTCTTC.

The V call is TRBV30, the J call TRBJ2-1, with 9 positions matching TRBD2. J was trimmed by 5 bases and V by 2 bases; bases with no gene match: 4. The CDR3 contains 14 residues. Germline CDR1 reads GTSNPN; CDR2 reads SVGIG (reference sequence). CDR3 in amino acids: CAWSRLAVDNEQFF. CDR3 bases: TGTGCCTGGAGTAGACTAGCGGTCGACAATGAGCAGTTCTTC.

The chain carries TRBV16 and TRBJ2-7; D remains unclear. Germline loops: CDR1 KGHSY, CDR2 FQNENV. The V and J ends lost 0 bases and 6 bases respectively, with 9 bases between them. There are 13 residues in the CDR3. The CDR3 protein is CASSQSSPGEQYF. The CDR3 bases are TGTGCCAGCAGCCAATCTTCCCCCGGCGAGCAGTACTTC.

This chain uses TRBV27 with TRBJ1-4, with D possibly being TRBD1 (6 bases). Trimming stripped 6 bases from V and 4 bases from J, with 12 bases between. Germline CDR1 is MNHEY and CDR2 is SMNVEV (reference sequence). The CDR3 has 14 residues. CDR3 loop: CASRIQGGNEKLFF. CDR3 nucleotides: TGTGCCAGCAGAATACAGGGTGGTAATGAAAAACTGTTTTTT.

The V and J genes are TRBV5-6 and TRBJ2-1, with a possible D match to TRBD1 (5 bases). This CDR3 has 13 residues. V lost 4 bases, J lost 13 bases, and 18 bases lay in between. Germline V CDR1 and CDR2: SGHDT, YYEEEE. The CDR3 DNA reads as TGTGCCAGCAGCCCAGGGCTAGGCGAGGTCCAGTTCTTC. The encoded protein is CASSPGLGEVQFF.

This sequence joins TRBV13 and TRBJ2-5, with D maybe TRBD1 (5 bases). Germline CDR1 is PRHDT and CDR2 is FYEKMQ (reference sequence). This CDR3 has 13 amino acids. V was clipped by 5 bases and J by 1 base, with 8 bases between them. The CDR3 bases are TGTGCCAGCAGCCCAGGGTTCCAAGAGACCCAGTACTTC. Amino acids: CASSPGFQETQYF. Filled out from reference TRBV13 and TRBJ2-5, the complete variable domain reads AAGVIQSPRHLIKEKRETATLKCYPIPRHDTVYWYQQGPGQDPQFLISFYEKMQSDKGSIPDRFSAQQFSDYHSELNMSSLELGDSALYFCASSPGFQETQYFGPGTRLLVL.

The CDR3 loop reads CATRPGRRNTEAFF. The DNA for the CDR3 is TGTGCCACCCGTCCCGGGAGAAGAAACACTGAAGCTTTCTTT. This sequence joins TRBV19 and TRBJ1-1; D unclear. CDR3 length: 14 residues. Germline values: CDR1 LNHDA, CDR2 SQIVND (reference sequence). Between the trimmed V and J ends, which lost 10 bases and 2 bases, there was a span of 17 bases. The variable domain in full, completed from reference TRBV19 and TRBJ1-1, reads DGGITQSPKYLFRKEGQNVTLSCEQNLNHDAMYWYRQDPGQGLRLIYYSQIVNDFQKGDIAEGYSVSREKKESFPLTVTSAQKNPTAFYLCATRPGRRNTEAFFGQGTRLTVV.

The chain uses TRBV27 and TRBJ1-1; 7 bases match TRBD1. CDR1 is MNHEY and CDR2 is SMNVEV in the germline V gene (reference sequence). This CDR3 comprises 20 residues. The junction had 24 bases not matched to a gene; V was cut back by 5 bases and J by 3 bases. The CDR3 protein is CASSPAGTVSLGGVDTEAFF. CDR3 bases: TGTGCCAGCAGTCCCGCCGGGACAGTATCGTTAGGAGGAGTTGACACTGAAGCTTTCTTT.

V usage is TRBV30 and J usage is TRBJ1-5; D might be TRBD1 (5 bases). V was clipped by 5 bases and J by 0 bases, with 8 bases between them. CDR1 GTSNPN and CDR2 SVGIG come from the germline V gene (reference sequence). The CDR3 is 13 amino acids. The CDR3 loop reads CAWDGGSNQPQHF. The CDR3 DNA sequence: TGTGCCTGGGACGGGGGTAGCAATCAGCCCCAGCATTTT.

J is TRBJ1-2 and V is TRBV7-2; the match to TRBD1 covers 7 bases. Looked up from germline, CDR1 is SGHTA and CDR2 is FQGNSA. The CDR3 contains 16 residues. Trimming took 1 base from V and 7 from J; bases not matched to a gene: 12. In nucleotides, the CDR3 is TGTGCCAGCAGCTTAGAGTACGCGACAGGGCCTGTTGGCTACACCTTC. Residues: CASSLEYATGPVGYTF.

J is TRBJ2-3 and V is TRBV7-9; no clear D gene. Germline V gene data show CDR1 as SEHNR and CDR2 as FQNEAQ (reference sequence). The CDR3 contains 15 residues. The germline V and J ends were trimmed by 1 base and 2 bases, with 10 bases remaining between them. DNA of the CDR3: TGTGCCAGCAGCTTAGGGTCAATCTACACAGATACGCAGTATTTT. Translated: CASSLGSIYTDTQYF.

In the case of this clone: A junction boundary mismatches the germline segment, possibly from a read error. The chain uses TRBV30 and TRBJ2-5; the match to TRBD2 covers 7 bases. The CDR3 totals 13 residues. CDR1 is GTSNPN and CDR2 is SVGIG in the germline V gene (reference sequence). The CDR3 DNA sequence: TGTGCCTGGAGTGTAAACAGCGGGGAGAACCAGTACTTC. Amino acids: CAWSVNSGENQYF.

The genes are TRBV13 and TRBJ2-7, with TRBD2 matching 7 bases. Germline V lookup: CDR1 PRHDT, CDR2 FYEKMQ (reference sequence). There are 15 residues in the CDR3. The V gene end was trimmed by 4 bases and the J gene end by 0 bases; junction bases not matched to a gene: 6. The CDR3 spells CASSSTGTTSYEQYF. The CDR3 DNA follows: TGTGCCAGCAGCTCAACCGGGACTACCTCCTACGAGCAGTACTTC.

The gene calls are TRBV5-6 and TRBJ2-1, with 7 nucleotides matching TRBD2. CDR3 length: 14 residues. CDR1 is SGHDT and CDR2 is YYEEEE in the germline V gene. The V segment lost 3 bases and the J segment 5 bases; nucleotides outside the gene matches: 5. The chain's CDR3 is CASSSGGGDNEQFF. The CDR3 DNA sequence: TGTGCCAGCAGCTCTGGCGGGGGTGACAATGAGCAGTTCTTC.